The 28 T cell receptor beta chains reported below all come from one sample, sequenced in a study of T cell changes during pregnancy in multiple sclerosis. Profiling relied on immunoSEQ multiplex PCR, and the TCRdb table lists in-frame clones only, not all of them. The data show 20,000 to 25,000 clones, about 82% seen once. The material was CD8+ T cells from peripheral blood mononuclear cells, obtained in the first trimester of pregnancy. These receptors all come from a female donor in good health, enrolled as a control in a pregnancy study.

This chain connects TRBV29-1 to TRBJ2-3, with 7 bases identical to TRBD2. V shed 3 bases, J shed 1 base, and the junction held 4 bases outside the gene matches. Germline CDR1 and CDR2: SQVTM and ANQGSEA. This CDR3 comprises 14 residues. CDR3 DNA sequence: TGCAGCGTTGACGGCGGGAGAGGCACAGATACGCAGTATTTT. Translating it yields CSVDGGRGTDTQYF.

The chain combines TRBV5-1 with TRBJ1-2, with 7 bases lining up with TRBD1. Germline values: CDR1 SGHRS, CDR2 YFSETQ. The CDR3 sequence is 16 residues long. V dropped 1 base and J dropped 6; count of bases not matched to a gene: 12. CDR3 sequence (DNA): TGCGCCAGCAGCTTGACCCCTCGACAGGGTGGAAATGGCTACACCTTC. It specifies CASSLTPRQGGNGYTF.

The chain has TRBV30 and TRBJ1-1; D is uncertain. The length of the CDR3 is 12 residues. CDR1 is GTSNPN and CDR2 is SVGIG in the germline V gene (reference sequence). Trimming cost V 0 bases and J 7 bases, with 9 bases left between them. The CDR3 DNA reads as TGTGCCTGGAGTGTACGCCCAGGTGAAGCTTTCTTT. Translation gives CAWSVRPGEAFF.

This sequence joins TRBV28 and TRBJ2-5, with 8 bases lining up with TRBD1. The CDR3 runs to 16 residues. V trimming: 1 base; J trimming: 2 bases; junction bases outside the gene matches: 6. CDR1 is MDHEN and CDR2 is SYDVKM in the germline V gene. CDR3 coding DNA: TGTGCCAGCAGTTTATATCGGACAGGGAAACAAGAGACCCAGTACTTC. Translated: CASSLYRTGKQETQYF.

This clone was detected once. Other nucleotide sequences in the sample specify the same CDR3. This chain connects TRBV7-6 to TRBJ2-1, with no clear D. V was shortened by 5 bases and J by 0 bases, with 5 bases between the two germline ends. This CDR3 has 13 residues. Germline loops: CDR1 SGHVS, CDR2 FNYEAQ. CDR3 protein: CASSLSSYNEQFF. CDR3 DNA sequence: TGTGCCAGCAGCCTTAGCTCCTACAATGAGCAGTTCTTC.

The chain couples TRBV5-1 to TRBJ2-7; 9 bases are shared with TRBD2. V shed 0 bases and J 2 bases; nucleotides not matched to a gene: 9. CDR3 length equals 17 residues. Per the germline V gene, CDR1 is SGHRS and CDR2 is YFSETQ. The CDR3 nucleotides are TGCGCCAGCAGCTTGGCGGAGCGGCTAGCGGGGACCTACGAGCAGTACTTC. Its protein is CASSLAERLAGTYEQYF.

This chain uses TRBV7-9 with TRBJ2-5, with 8 positions matching TRBD1. J was trimmed by 5 bases and V by 1 base; bases with no gene match: 12. The CDR3 spans 17 residues. Germline CDR1 reads SEHNR; CDR2 reads FQNEAQ (reference sequence). CDR3 sequence reads: CASSLVAKDRARETQYF. In DNA, the CDR3 is TGTGCCAGCAGCTTAGTAGCCAAGGACAGGGCCAGGGAGACCCAGTACTTC.

V usage is TRBV5-1 and J usage is TRBJ2-2, with a weak D call TRBD2 (6 bases). The CDR3 extends over 17 amino acids. Looked up from germline, CDR1 is SGHRS and CDR2 is YFSETQ. Trimming shortened V by 4 bases and J by 0 bases, and 16 bases separated the two germline ends. In DNA form, the CDR3 reads TGCGCCAGCAGCCGAATCGGGCGGGGAGCGAACACCGGGGAGCTGTTTTTT. Its protein is CASSRIGRGANTGELFF.

This sequence joins TRBV9 and TRBJ2-4, with D perhaps TRBD2 (6 bases). V gave up 0 bases and J gave up 1 base, with 11 bases separating them. Germline-derived CDR1 and CDR2 are SGDLS and YYNGEE. The CDR3 covers 16 residues. The CDR3 nucleotides read TGTGCCAGCAGCGTAGGTGATAGCGGTGCCAAAAACATTCAGTACTTC. This sequence encodes CASSVGDSGAKNIQYF.

CDR3 DNA: TGTGCCAGCAGCCAAGACCGGGGGGGGTATGGCTACACCTTC. Translating gives CASSQDRGGYGYTF. The chain recombines TRBV14 with TRBJ1-2; tentative D call: TRBD1 (5 bases). The CDR3 runs 14 residues. The germline CDR1 and CDR2 sequences are SGHDN and FVKESK. Trimming pared 0 bases from V and 5 bases from J, leaving 10 bases between.

This sequence joins TRBV9 and TRBJ2-7, with 7 bases matching TRBD2. This CDR3 is built from 14 residues. After removal of 4 bases from V and 2 bases from J, the junction contained 6 bases not matched to a gene. CDR1 SGDLS and CDR2 YYNGEE come from the germline V gene. The CDR3 is CASSLGEGPYEQYF. Here the CDR3 DNA reads TGTGCCAGCAGCCTAGGGGAGGGCCCCTACGAGCAGTACTTC. Together with reference TRBV9 and TRBJ2-7, the CDR3 gives the full variable domain: DSGVTQTPKHLITATGQRVTLRCSPRSGDLSVYWYQQSLDQGLQFLIQYYNGEERAKGNILERFSAQQFPDLHSELNLSSLELGDSALYFCASSLGEGPYEQYFGPGTRLTVT.

The V call is TRBV4-1, the J call TRBJ1-1; 7 positions match TRBD1. The CDR3 sequence is 16 residues long. Trimming at V came to 4 bases and at J to 1 base, leaving 9 bases not matched to a gene. The germline V gene has CDR1 MGHRA and CDR2 YSYEKL. The CDR3 region is CASSRGTANENTEAFF. CDR3 nucleotide sequence: TGCGCCAGCAGCCGGGGGACAGCCAACGAGAACACTGAAGCTTTCTTT.

In its sample, this clone was seen once. The chain joins TRBV13 to TRBJ2-7; 8 bases are shared with TRBD2. The CDR3 sequence is 13 residues long. CDR1 and CDR2 from the germline V gene are PRHDT and FYEKMQ (reference sequence). Germline trimming cut 3 bases from V and 5 bases from J; bases unmatched to any gene: 3. CDR3 DNA sequence: TGTGCCAGCAGCTTGGGACTAGGCGACGAGCAGTACTTC. As protein: CASSLGLGDEQYF.

This chain uses TRBV5-1 with TRBJ1-5, with 8 positions matching TRBD1. Germline CDR1 SGHRS, CDR2 YFSETQ. V was clipped by 2 bases and J by 1 base; unmatched bases: 20. CDR3 length equals 21 residues. The CDR3 DNA reads TGCGCCAGCAGCTTTGAACTCCGGGACAGGACTGTGTCTAGGAGCAATCAGCCCCAGCATTTT. Amino acid sequence: CASSFELRDRTVSRSNQPQHF. Full variable domain (rest looked up from reference TRBV5-1 and TRBJ1-5): KAGVTQTPRYLIKTRGQQVTLSCSPISGHRSVSWYQQTPGQGLQFLFEYFSETQRNKGNFPGRFSGRQFSNSRSEMNVSTLELGDSALYLCASSFELRDRTVSRSNQPQHFGDGTRLSIL.

The chain carries TRBV4-3 and TRBJ2-3; 9 nucleotides align to TRBD2. After removal of 1 base from V and 2 bases from J, the junction contained 10 bases not matched to a gene. The length of the CDR3 is 18 residues. Germline CDR1 LGHNA, CDR2 YSLEER. The CDR3 here is CASSQGETSGRDTDTQYF. The CDR3 DNA is TGCGCCAGCAGCCAAGGGGAGACTAGCGGCCGGGACACAGATACGCAGTATTTT.

The chain couples TRBV7-9 to TRBJ2-7; no definite D call. V shed 3 bases and J shed 6 bases, with 18 bases lying between them. The CDR3 sequence is 15 residues long. The V gene's germline CDR1 is SEHNR and CDR2 FQNEAQ (reference sequence). CDR3 in DNA: TGTGCCAGCAGCTTGGGTGGTGGGCCGATTGCCGAGCAGTACTTC. Its translation: CASSLGGGPIAEQYF.

The CDR3 protein is CASRGQGLGDTEAFF. CDR3 bases: TGTGCCAGCAGGGGACAGGGTTTGGGGGACACTGAAGCTTTCTTT. The genes are TRBV28 and TRBJ1-1; TRBD1 matches 9 bases. The ends lost 6 bases at V and 3 bases at J; junction bases unmatched: 8. Per germline, CDR1 MDHEN and CDR2 SYDVKM. This CDR3 spans 15 amino acids.

This clone appeared once. The chain links TRBV9 to TRBJ2-3; no reliable D call. CDR1 SGDLS and CDR2 YYNGEE come from the germline V gene. The length of the CDR3 is 15 residues. Trimming stripped 0 bases from V and 3 bases from J, with 11 bases between. The CDR3 DNA follows: TGTGCCAGCAGCGTAGGGGCAAGTAGTACAGATACGCAGTATTTT. It codes for CASSVGASSTDTQYF.

This clone was observed a handful of times. The CDR3 nucleotides read TGTGCCAGCAGAACCACACTAGCGTACACCGGGGAGCTGTTTTTT. Amino acids: CASRTTLAYTGELFF. V and J are TRBV28 and TRBJ2-2; 7 bases line up with TRBD2. The CDR3 loop spans 15 amino acids. Germline-derived CDR1 and CDR2 are MDHEN and SYDVKM. Trimming took 6 bases from V and 3 from J; bases not matched to a gene: 7.

The chain links TRBV29-1 to TRBJ1-3, with D possibly being TRBD1 (5 bases). This CDR3 is built from 15 residues. Per germline, CDR1 SQVTM and CDR2 ANQGSEA. With 4 bases removed from V and 2 bases from J, the gap between germline ends came to 15 bases. CDR3 protein: CSVVGYRGAGNTIYF. The DNA of the CDR3 is TGCAGCGTTGTTGGCTATCGGGGGGCTGGAAACACCATATATTTT.

V gene TRBV5-1 combines with J gene TRBJ1-1, with TRBD1 as a possible D gene (5 bases). CDR1 is SGHRS, CDR2 YFSETQ, per germline. V was clipped by 0 bases and J by 7 bases, with 13 bases between them. There are 14 residues in the CDR3. CDR3 in DNA: TGCGCCAGCAGCTTGGCCGTCGGACAAGATGAAGCTTTCTTT. Translation gives CASSLAVGQDEAFF.

This clone occurred once. The V and J genes are TRBV11-2 and TRBJ2-1, with D perhaps TRBD2 (5 bases). Germline CDR1 and CDR2: SGHAT and FQNNGV. This CDR3 has 12 residues. V shed 1 base and J shed 10 bases, with 8 bases lying between them. The CDR3 spells CASSLGADEQFF. In nucleotides, the CDR3 is TGTGCCAGCAGCTTAGGAGCGGACGAGCAGTTCTTC.

The chain combines TRBV7-9 with TRBJ2-1; 10 nucleotides agree with TRBD2. The ends lost 5 bases at V and 0 bases at J; junction bases unmatched: 4. The CDR3 extends over 16 amino acids. CDR1 SEHNR and CDR2 FQNEAQ come from the germline V gene (reference sequence). The CDR3 DNA reads TGTGCCAGCAGCCCACCTAGCGGGAGCTCCTACAATGAGCAGTTCTTC. Translation gives CASSPPSGSSYNEQFF.

This rearrangement joins TRBV7-2 to TRBJ2-7; 9 bases are a match to TRBD1. Per the germline V gene, CDR1 is SGHTA and CDR2 is FQGNSA. Trimming cost V 0 bases and J 6 bases; bases outside gene matches: 6. This CDR3 contains 15 residues. The CDR3 loop reads CASSLARDRVAEQYF. DNA for the CDR3: TGTGCCAGCAGCTTAGCCCGGGACAGGGTAGCCGAGCAGTACTTC.

The chain recombines TRBV15 with TRBJ2-1, with TRBD2 matching 7 bases. V was clipped by 1 base and J by 8 bases; unmatched bases: 5. This CDR3 has 14 amino acids. Germline assignment: CDR1 LNHNV and CDR2 YYDKDF (reference sequence). This chain's CDR3 is CATSRGGGRDEQFF. The CDR3 region has the DNA TGTGCCACCAGCAGAGGCGGAGGGAGGGATGAGCAGTTCTTC. The complete variable domain, with remaining parts taken from reference TRBV15 and TRBJ2-1, reads DAMVIQNPRYQVTQFGKPVTLSCSQTLNHNVMYWYQQKSSQAPKLLFHYYDKDFNNEADTPDNFQSRRPNTSFCFLDIRSPGLGDTAMYLCATSRGGGRDEQFFGPGTRLTVL.

The CDR3 sequence: CASSPTGTNTGELFF. CDR3 nucleotides: TGCGCCAGCAGCCCGACAGGGACGAACACCGGGGAGCTGTTTTTT. The rearrangement links TRBV4-1 to TRBJ2-2, with 7 positions matching TRBD1. In germline, CDR1 is MGHRA, CDR2 YSYEKL. Trimming cost V 4 bases and J 0 bases; bases outside gene matches: 2. CDR3 length: 15 residues.

This chain joins TRBV5-3 and TRBJ2-7; D unclear. TRBV5-3 is treated as an ORF (open reading frame) with a function not yet certain. This CDR3 region has 14 residues. Trimming removed 4 bases at V and 4 bases at J, with 15 bases between. CDR3 in DNA: TGTGCCAGAAGCCGTCCCCCCCCGGTATACGAGCAGTACTTC. It codes for CARSRPPPVYEQYF.

This sequence joins TRBV4-2 and TRBJ2-7; 7 bases agree with TRBD2. Losses at the gene ends were 4 bases for V and 7 bases for J; bases not matched to a gene: 10. The CDR3 runs to 14 residues. Germline V lookup: CDR1 LGHNA, CDR2 YNFKEQ. In DNA, the CDR3 is TGTGCCAGCAGCCTCGTAGTCGCGGGAGAAGAGCAGTACTTC. This codes for CASSLVVAGEEQYF.